The sample holds a few counts of the clone carrying this T cell receptor beta chain. Its antigen is not known. Uncontrolled infection, other autoimmune disease, pregnancy and lactation each barred patients from inclusion. Diagnoses rested on clinical symptoms, serum thyroxine and TRAb, thyroid ultrasound and orbital computed tomography. CDR1 is DFQATT, CDR2 SNEGSKA, per germline (reference sequence). The J segment lost 3 bases and the V segment lost 6 bases, leaving 14 bases of the junction unmatched. This CDR3 contains 16 residues. This sample was included in a study of T cells in Graves' hyperthyroidism and ophthalmopathy. Background on the study: Once the initial diagnosis was made, peripheral blood was obtained before any treatment.

The study's findings and limits: Most thyroid clonotypes with frequency above 0.001 were detected in blood.

The investigators amplified TCR beta CDR3 regions from RNA transcripts. The HTBI primer set was used in a first-round RT-PCR of the TCR CDR3. One entry per CDR3 protein results from TCRdb running MiXCR on the multiplex PCR reads. This sample has about 500,000 distinct CDR3 sequences, with 15% to 20% found just once. The sample comprised blood. The rearrangement joins TRBV20-1 to TRBJ1-5; TRBD1 matches at 7 bases. The source is a woman under 40 with Graves' ophthalmopathy. This CDR3 is CSASGGRDRVNQPQHF. The CDR3 DNA sequence: TGCAGTGCCTCTGGAGGCCGGGACAGAGTCAATCAGCCCCAGCATTTT.